This passage covers 24 T cell receptor beta chains from one sample sequenced in a study of cytomegalovirus exposure and HLA in healthy donors. The method was immunoSEQ multiplex PCR; TCRdb's version includes in-frame clones alone and lacks a portion of them. The data show 330,000 or so clones, approximately 90% seen once. The source material was PBMCs. These receptors were obtained from a woman under 30 in good health and CMV-seronegative.

The chain carries TRBV11-3 and TRBJ2-3, with 13 nucleotides matching TRBD2. This CDR3 is 17 amino acids long. Germline CDR1 is SGHNT and CDR2 is YENEEA. After removal of 4 bases from V and 4 bases from J, the junction contained 8 bases not matched to a gene. CDR3 in amino acids: CASSSRTSGRAADTQYF. In nucleotides, the CDR3 is TGTGCCAGCAGCTCGAGGACTAGCGGGAGAGCCGCAGATACGCAGTATTTT.

The rearrangement uses TRBV7-3 and TRBJ2-3, with 12 positions matching TRBD2. Per germline, CDR1 SGHTA and CDR2 FQGTGA. The CDR3 runs to 15 residues. Trimming removed 3 bases from V and 10 bases from J; junction bases left unmatched: 8. The CDR3 bases are TGTGCCAGCAGCTTGTCCGGGACTAGCGGGTCTCCGCAGTATTTT. It encodes CASSLSGTSGSPQYF.

The rearrangement joins TRBV7-3 to TRBJ2-1, with D tentatively TRBD2 (6 bases). Germline values: CDR1 SGHTA, CDR2 FQGTGA. Trimming removed 1 base from V and 9 bases from J, with 13 bases in between. There are 14 residues in the CDR3. Here the CDR3 reads CASSLSGVIGEQFF. The CDR3 DNA is TGTGCCAGCAGCTTAAGCGGGGTCATCGGTGAGCAGTTCTTC.

This clone showed up just once. The V call is TRBV9, the J call TRBJ2-1; the match to TRBD2 covers 14 bases. V trimming: 4 bases; J trimming: 10 bases; junction bases outside the gene matches: 7. There are 15 residues in the CDR3. The germline gives CDR1 SGDLS, CDR2 YYNGEE. CDR3 sequence (DNA): TGTGCCAGCAGCAAGCCGGGACTAGCGGGAGTCGAGCAGTTCTTC. Encoded protein: CASSKPGLAGVEQFF. Full variable domain (rest looked up from reference TRBV9 and TRBJ2-1): DSGVTQTPKHLITATGQRVTLRCSPRSGDLSVYWYQQSLDQGLQFLIQYYNGEERAKGNILERFSAQQFPDLHSELNLSSLELGDSALYFCASSKPGLAGVEQFFGPGTRLTVL.

The J gene is TRBJ2-7, the V gene TRBV6-4; D is undetermined. The CDR3 is 13 residues long. V lost 5 bases to trimming and J lost 6 bases, with 14 bases between them. In germline, CDR1 is MRHNA, CDR2 SNTAGT. This chain's CDR3 is CASSRELEAEQYF. The CDR3 region has the DNA TGTGCCAGCAGTAGAGAGTTAGAGGCCGAGCAGTACTTC.

The chain combines TRBV19 with TRBJ1-1, with D unresolved. This CDR3 has 14 residues. Germline V gives CDR1 LNHDA, CDR2 SQIVND (reference sequence). Trimming pared 3 bases from V and 6 bases from J, leaving 14 bases between. CDR3 region: CASSIGKGGAEAFF. The CDR3 nucleotides are TGTGCCAGTAGTATCGGGAAAGGTGGCGCTGAAGCTTTCTTT.

The chain joins TRBV5-1 to TRBJ1-4, with TRBD1 as a possible D gene (6 bases). Germline V CDR1 and CDR2: SGHRS, YFSETQ. Trimming took 3 bases from V and 10 from J, leaving 19 bases between them. This CDR3 contains 15 residues. CDR3 nucleotides: TGCGCCAGCAGCTCGAGGGGGAGTAAACCTGGAAAACTGTTTTTT. Translated: CASSSRGSKPGKLFF.

This chain connects TRBV7-3 to TRBJ2-2, with D uncertain. The CDR3 has 15 residues. V was trimmed by 1 base and J by 0 bases, leaving 6 bases between them. Germline-derived CDR1 and CDR2 are SGHTA and FQGTGA. CDR3 in amino acids: CASSLSSTNTGELFF. CDR3 DNA: TGTGCCAGCAGCTTAAGCAGTACGAACACCGGGGAGCTGTTTTTT.

With regard to this clone: Other DNA sequences in the sample encode the same CDR3. The J gene is TRBJ1-4, the V gene TRBV5-1; no reliable D call. The CDR3 is 14 amino acids. Germline V gene sequence: CDR1 SGHRS, CDR2 YFSETQ. The V and J ends lost 2 bases and 6 bases respectively, with 11 bases between them. CDR3 sequence reads: CASSLRGGDEKLFF. CDR3 in DNA: TGCGCCAGCAGCTTACGGGGTGGTGATGAAAAACTGTTTTTT.

The chain carries TRBV29-1 and TRBJ2-3; 10 bases align to TRBD1. CDR1 and CDR2 from the germline V gene are SQVTM and ANQGSEA. The V gene end was trimmed by 6 bases and the J gene end by 3 bases; junction bases not matched to a gene: 9. The CDR3 spans 15 residues. For the CDR3, the DNA is TGCAGCGTCGCGCAATTGGACAGGGGGACAGATACGCAGTATTTT. Translated: CSVAQLDRGTDTQYF.

This clone occurred once. The CDR3: CASSYGTGRRETQYF. CDR3 bases: TGTGCCAGCAGTTACGGGACAGGGAGGAGGGAGACCCAGTACTTC. The chain links TRBV6-5 to TRBJ2-5; 9 nucleotides line up with TRBD1. CDR1 is MNHEY and CDR2 is SVGAGI in the germline V gene. This CDR3 region has 15 residues. V lost 2 bases and J lost 5; bases outside the gene matches: 6.

The CDR3 loop reads CASSPGGRGVNYGYTF. The CDR3 DNA is TGCGCCAGCAGCCCAGGAGGTCGGGGGGTTAACTATGGCTACACCTTC. The chain joins TRBV4-3 to TRBJ1-2; D may be TRBD1 (5 bases). The CDR3 consists of 16 residues. The germline V gene has CDR1 LGHNA and CDR2 YSLEER. With 4 bases removed from V and 1 base from J, the gap between germline ends came to 16 bases.

The chain couples TRBV7-6 to TRBJ2-7, with D perhaps TRBD2 (5 bases). V lost 1 base, J lost 0 bases, and 10 bases lay in between. The germline V gene encodes CDR1 SGHVS and CDR2 FNYEAQ. The CDR3 runs 15 residues. The CDR3, as DNA: TGTGCCAGCAGCTTAGACCCGGGGTCCTCCTACGAGCAGTACTTC. Encoded protein: CASSLDPGSSYEQYF.

The CDR3 loop is CASRELASFYEQYF. Written as DNA, the CDR3 is TGTGCCAGCAGGGAGCTAGCTTCTTTCTACGAGCAGTACTTC. The chain employs TRBV27 and TRBJ2-7, with D perhaps matching TRBD2 (5 bases). The germline V gene encodes CDR1 MNHEY and CDR2 SMNVEV (reference sequence). The CDR3 sequence is 14 residues long. V was shortened by 6 bases and J by 3 bases, with 15 bases between the two germline ends.

The rearrangement joins TRBV5-6 to TRBJ2-5; unclear D gene. CDR1 and CDR2 (germline): SGHDT, YYEEEE. CDR3 length: 17 residues. With 0 bases removed from V and 3 bases from J, the gap between germline ends came to 18 bases. The CDR3 is CASSLVERPSNKETQYF. The CDR3 bases are TGTGCCAGCAGCTTGGTGGAGCGCCCCAGTAATAAAGAGACCCAGTACTTC.

The CDR3 coding sequence is TGTGCCAGCAGGCTAGCGATCGGCACAGATACGCAGTATTTT. Residues: CASRLAIGTDTQYF. The J gene is TRBJ2-3, the V gene TRBV5-6; possibly TRBD2 for D (6 bases). The germline V and J ends were trimmed by 5 bases and 1 base, with 11 bases remaining between them. The germline gives CDR1 SGHDT, CDR2 YYEEEE. The CDR3 consists of 14 residues. The whole variable domain, filled in from reference TRBV5-6 and TRBJ2-3, reads DAGVTQSPTHLIKTRGQQVTLRCSPKSGHDTVSWYQQALGQGPQFIFQYYEEEERQRGNFPDRFSGHQFPNYSSELNVNALLLGDSALYLCASRLAIGTDTQYFGPGTRLTVL.

The chain combines TRBV5-1 with TRBJ1-2; D remains unclear. CDR3 length: 13 amino acids. The germline gives CDR1 SGHRS, CDR2 YFSETQ. V shed 0 bases and J shed 4 bases, with 7 bases lying between them. The CDR3 loop reads CASSLGEGYGYTF. In DNA form, the CDR3 reads TGCGCCAGCAGCTTGGGGGAGGGCTATGGCTACACCTTC. The full variable domain, with the rest looked up from reference TRBV5-1 and TRBJ1-2, is KAGVTQTPRYLIKTRGQQVTLSCSPISGHRSVSWYQQTPGQGLQFLFEYFSETQRNKGNFPGRFSGRQFSNSRSEMNVSTLELGDSALYLCASSLGEGYGYTFGSGTRLTVV.

The chain employs TRBV27 and TRBJ2-1; D remains ambiguous. V dropped 5 bases and J dropped 1 base, with 12 bases sitting between them. CDR3 length: 15 residues. Germline V gene data show CDR1 as MNHEY and CDR2 as SMNVEV (reference sequence). CDR3 nucleotide sequence: TGTGCCAGCAGTCCCTCGCTACCTTCCTACAATGAGCAGTTCTTC. Its protein product is CASSPSLPSYNEQFF.

The chain has TRBV4-1 and TRBJ1-1; 7 bases map to TRBD1. There are 18 residues in the CDR3. The V segment lost 1 base and the J segment 1 base; nucleotides outside the gene matches: 12. CDR1 and CDR2 (germline): MGHRA, YSYEKL. The CDR3 reads CASSQVFTRGRANTEAFF. The CDR3 DNA is TGCGCCAGCAGCCAAGTTTTCACAAGGGGGCGAGCGAACACTGAAGCTTTCTTT.

CDR3 loop: CASSLGEDTQYF. The CDR3 DNA sequence: TGTGCCAGCAGCTTGGGTGAGGATACGCAGTATTTT. V usage is TRBV5-6 and J usage is TRBJ2-3; no firm D call. The CDR3 extends over 12 amino acids. Between the trimmed V and J ends, which lost 0 bases and 6 bases, there was a span of 5 bases. Germline CDR1 SGHDT, CDR2 YYEEEE.

This clone came up a few times. V gene TRBV10-3 combines with J gene TRBJ2-7; 9 nucleotides line up with TRBD1. Germline CDR1 reads ENHRY; CDR2 reads SYGVKD. The CDR3 length is 14 residues. Trimming cost V 8 bases and J 2 bases; bases outside gene matches: 7. The CDR3 loop is CAIRAGTGPYEQYF. In nucleotides, the CDR3 is TGTGCCATCCGGGCGGGGACAGGGCCCTACGAGCAGTACTTC.

This clone appeared once. The chain carries TRBV19 and TRBJ1-1; possible D gene TRBD1, 5 bases. The CDR3 spans 13 residues. Germline loops: CDR1 LNHDA, CDR2 SQIVND (reference sequence). Trimming pared 6 bases from V and 2 bases from J, leaving 10 bases between. The DNA for the CDR3 is TGTGCCAGTAGGAGACAGCCCAACACTGAAGCTTTCTTT. It translates to CASRRQPNTEAFF. The entire variable domain, with the rest obtained from reference TRBV19 and TRBJ1-1, is as follows: DGGITQSPKYLFRKEGQNVTLSCEQNLNHDAMYWYRQDPGQGLRLIYYSQIVNDFQKGDIAEGYSVSREKKESFPLTVTSAQKNPTAFYLCASRRQPNTEAFFGQGTRLTVV.

The CDR3 DNA reads TGTGCCATCAGCGATCCCGGTACCCCTGAAGCTTTCTTT. Translating gives CAISDPGTPEAFF. The chain combines TRBV10-3 with TRBJ1-1; D is undetermined. The V end was cut by 6 bases, the J end by 6 bases, with 14 bases between. The CDR3 loop spans 13 amino acids. CDR1 ENHRY and CDR2 SYGVKD come from the germline V gene.

This clone showed up just once. The chain links TRBV25-1 to TRBJ2-5, with 7 bases aligning to TRBD1. V shed 1 base and J 4 bases; nucleotides not matched to a gene: 9. The CDR3 loop spans 16 amino acids. Germline V gene data show CDR1 as MGHDK and CDR2 as SYGVNS. The CDR3, as DNA: TGTGCCAGCAGTGAATTGGGGACAGTGGGTACAGAGACCCAGTACTTC. It codes for CASSELGTVGTETQYF.